The source of this T cell receptor beta chain is a study of blood T cell repertoires in COVID-19. Overall study: The United States, Italy and Spain were the sources of the acute and convalescent COVID-19 samples. PBMCs, B-cell-depleted T cells, or T cells provided the cDNA or gDNA that made up the material.

Per the original data handling: Counts of nucleated cells, estimated from reference gene primer amplification, were obtained. The protocol was immunoSEQ multiplex PCR, while the TCRdb copy is restricted to in-frame clones and leaves out a portion. That table furnishes V, J and clone size, whereas the DNA furnished D and trimming. Of roughly 100,000 clones in the sample, roughly nine tenths were seen once. The V gene's germline CDR1 is SGHNT and CDR2 YENEEA. The CDR3 length is 16 residues. V was pared by 5 bases and J by 7 bases, with 8 bases of the junction left unmatched. This clonotype originated in a human donor in a cohort sampled during active COVID-19. Input material: peripheral blood. V and J are TRBV11-3 and TRBJ2-1, with 13 bases identical to TRBD2. This chain's CDR3 is CASSLTSGGAQNEQFF. In DNA, the CDR3 is TGTGCCAGCAGCCTAACTAGCGGGGGGGCTCAAAATGAGCAGTTCTTC.